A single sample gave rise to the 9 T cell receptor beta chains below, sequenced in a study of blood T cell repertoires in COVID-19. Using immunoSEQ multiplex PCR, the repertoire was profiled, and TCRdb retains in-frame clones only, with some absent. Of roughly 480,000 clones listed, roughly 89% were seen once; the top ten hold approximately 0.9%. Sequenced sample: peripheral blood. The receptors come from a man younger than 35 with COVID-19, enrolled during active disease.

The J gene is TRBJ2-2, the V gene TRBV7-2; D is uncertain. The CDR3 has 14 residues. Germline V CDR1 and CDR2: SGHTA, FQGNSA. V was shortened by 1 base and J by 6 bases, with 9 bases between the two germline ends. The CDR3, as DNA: TGTGCCAGCAGCTTAGTTGGAGTAGCCGGGGAGCTGTTTTTT. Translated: CASSLVGVAGELFF.

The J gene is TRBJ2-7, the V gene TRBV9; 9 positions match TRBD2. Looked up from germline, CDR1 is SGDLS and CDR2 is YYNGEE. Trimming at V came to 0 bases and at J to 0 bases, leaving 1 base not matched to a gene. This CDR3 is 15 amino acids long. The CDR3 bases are TGTGCCAGCAGCGTAGGAGCGGGGGGCTCCTACGAGCAGTACTTC. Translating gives CASSVGAGGSYEQYF.

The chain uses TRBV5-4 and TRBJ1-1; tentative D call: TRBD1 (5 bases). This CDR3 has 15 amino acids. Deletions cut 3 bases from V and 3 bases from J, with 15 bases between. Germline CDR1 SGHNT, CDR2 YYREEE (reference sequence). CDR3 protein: CASSSGSGRDTEAFF. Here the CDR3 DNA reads TGTGCCAGCAGCTCTGGCTCGGGCAGGGACACTGAAGCTTTCTTT. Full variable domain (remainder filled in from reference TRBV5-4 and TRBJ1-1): ETGVTQSPTHLIKTRGQQVTLRCSSQSGHNTVSWYQQALGQGPQFIFQYYREEENGRGNFPPRFSGLQFPNYSSELNVNALELDDSALYLCASSSGSGRDTEAFFGQGTRLTVV.

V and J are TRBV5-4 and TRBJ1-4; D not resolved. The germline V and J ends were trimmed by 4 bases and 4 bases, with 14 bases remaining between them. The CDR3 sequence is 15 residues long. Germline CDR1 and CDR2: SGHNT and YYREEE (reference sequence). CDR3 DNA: TGTGCCAGCAGCAGTGGCCGCAACCTTAATGAAAAACTGTTTTTT. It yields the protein CASSSGRNLNEKLFF. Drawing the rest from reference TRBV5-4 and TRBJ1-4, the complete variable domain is ETGVTQSPTHLIKTRGQQVTLRCSSQSGHNTVSWYQQALGQGPQFIFQYYREEENGRGNFPPRFSGLQFPNYSSELNVNALELDDSALYLCASSSGRNLNEKLFFGSGTQLSVL.

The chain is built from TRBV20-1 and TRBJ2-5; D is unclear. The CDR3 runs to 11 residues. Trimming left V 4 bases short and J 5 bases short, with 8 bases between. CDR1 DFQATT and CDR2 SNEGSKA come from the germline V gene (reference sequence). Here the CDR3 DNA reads TGCAGTGCTACAACTTTTGAGACCCAGTACTTC. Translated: CSATTFETQYF.

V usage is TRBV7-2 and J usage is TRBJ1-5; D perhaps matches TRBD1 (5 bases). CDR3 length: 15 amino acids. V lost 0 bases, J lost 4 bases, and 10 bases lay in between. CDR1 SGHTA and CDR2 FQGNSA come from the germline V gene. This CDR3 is CASSLAAGQNQPQHF. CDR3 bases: TGTGCCAGCAGCTTAGCGGCAGGGCAAAATCAGCCCCAGCATTTT.

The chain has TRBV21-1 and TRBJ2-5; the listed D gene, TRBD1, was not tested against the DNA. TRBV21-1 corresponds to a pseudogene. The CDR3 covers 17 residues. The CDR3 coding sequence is TGTGCCAGCAGCAAAAAAGAGGATTCAGGGGGCGAGGAGACCCAGTACTTC. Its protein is CASSKKEDSGGEETQYF.

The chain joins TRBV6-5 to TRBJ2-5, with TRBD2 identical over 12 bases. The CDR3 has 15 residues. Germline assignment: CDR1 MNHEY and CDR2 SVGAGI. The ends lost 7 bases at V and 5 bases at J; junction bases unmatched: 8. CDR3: CASINSGLAGETQYF. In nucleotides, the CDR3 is TGTGCCAGCATCAACTCTGGACTAGCGGGGGAGACCCAGTACTTC.

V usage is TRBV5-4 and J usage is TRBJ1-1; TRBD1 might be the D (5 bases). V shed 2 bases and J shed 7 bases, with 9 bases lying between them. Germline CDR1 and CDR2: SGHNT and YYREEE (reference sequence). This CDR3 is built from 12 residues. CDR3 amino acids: CASSFTTGEAFF. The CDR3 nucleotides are TGTGCCAGCAGCTTCACCACAGGTGAAGCTTTCTTT.